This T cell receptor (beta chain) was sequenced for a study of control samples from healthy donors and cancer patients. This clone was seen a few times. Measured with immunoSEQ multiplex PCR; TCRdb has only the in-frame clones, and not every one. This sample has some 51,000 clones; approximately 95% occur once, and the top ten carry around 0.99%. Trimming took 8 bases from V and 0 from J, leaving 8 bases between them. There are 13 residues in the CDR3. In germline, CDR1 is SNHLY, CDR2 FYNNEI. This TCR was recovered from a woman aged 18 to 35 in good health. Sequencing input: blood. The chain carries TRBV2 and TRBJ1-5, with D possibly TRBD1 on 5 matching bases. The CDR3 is CASGRDSNQPQHF. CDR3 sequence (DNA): TGTGCCAGCGGCAGGGATAGCAATCAGCCCCAGCATTTT.